These 14 T cell receptor beta chains originate from one sample sequenced in a study of cytomegalovirus exposure and HLA in healthy donors. The PCR used 60 Vbeta and 13 Jbeta primers. The data were produced by immunoSEQ multiplex PCR, yet TCRdb's version contains in-frame clones alone and is incomplete. The data contain more than 80,000 clones, under 80% of them singletons. Sequenced: PBMCs. These receptors were taken from a man in his 60s in good health and CMV-seronegative.

CDR3: CSVGGRGTDGEAFF. The CDR3 coding sequence is TGCAGCGTTGGGGGTCGAGGGACAGACGGTGAAGCTTTCTTT. V and J are TRBV29-1 and TRBJ1-1; 7 bases fit TRBD1. This CDR3 contains 14 residues. V dropped 4 bases and J dropped 7; count of bases not matched to a gene: 12. Germline V gene data show CDR1 as SQVTM and CDR2 as ANQGSEA.

Turning to this clone: Mismatch with germline at one junction end may stem from a read error. The genes are TRBV7-7 and TRBJ2-3; 10 bases are shared with TRBD2. The CDR3 sequence is 17 residues long. Germline V gene data show CDR1 as SSHAT and CDR2 as FNYEAQ (reference sequence). The DNA for the CDR3 is TGTGCTAGCAGCGTCGGCCCCTCTAGCGGGGGCCCAGATACGCAGTATTTT. Translation gives CASSVGPSSGGPDTQYF.

This chain links TRBV19 with TRBJ2-1, with 9 bases identical to TRBD2. CDR3 length: 15 amino acids. V lost 4 bases and J lost 5; bases outside the gene matches: 6. Germline assignment: CDR1 LNHDA and CDR2 SQIVND (reference sequence). The CDR3 DNA follows: TGTGCCAGTAGTAGAAGCGGGGGGATGAACAATGAGCAGTTCTTC. This sequence encodes CASSRSGGMNNEQFF.

In DNA, the CDR3 is TGTGCCAGCAGCCAAAGACTAGCGGGGGCGGAGACCCAGTACTTC. It is translated as CASSQRLAGAETQYF. The rearrangement links TRBV16 to TRBJ2-5; the match to TRBD2 covers 12 bases. The trim removed 2 bases at V and 5 bases at J, leaving 3 bases unmatched. Germline V gene data show CDR1 as KGHSY and CDR2 as FQNENV. The CDR3 contains 15 residues.

The genes are TRBV6-6 and TRBJ2-7; 7 bases match TRBD2. V lost 4 bases and J lost 6; bases outside the gene matches: 6. There are 13 residues in the CDR3. CDR1 and CDR2 (germline): MNHNY, SVGAGI (reference sequence). The CDR3 loop reads CASSSPTGGEQYF. The CDR3 DNA reads TGTGCCAGCAGTTCCCCCACGGGAGGCGAGCAGTACTTC.

This clone has only a few counts. V is TRBV28 and J is TRBJ1-2; D might be TRBD1 (6 bases). Trimming stripped 3 bases from V and 0 bases from J, with 11 bases between. Germline CDR1 reads MDHEN; CDR2 reads SYDVKM. The CDR3 loop spans 15 amino acids. In DNA form, the CDR3 reads TGTGCCAGCAGTTTCCCGGACAGCTCTAACTATGGCTACACCTTC. Amino acids: CASSFPDSSNYGYTF.

The table lists this clone with a count of one. The chain employs TRBV9 and TRBJ1-1; 8 bases are shared with TRBD1. The length of the CDR3 is 18 residues. CDR1 is SGDLS, CDR2 YYNGEE, per germline. V dropped 1 base and J dropped 3; count of bases not matched to a gene: 14. The CDR3 sequence is CASSVHPQGGDEDTEAFF. CDR3 sequence (DNA): TGTGCCAGCAGCGTACACCCACAGGGGGGTGATGAAGACACTGAAGCTTTCTTT.

The chain carries TRBV4-2 and TRBJ2-2, with D maybe TRBD1 (5 bases). Germline V gene data show CDR1 as LGHNA and CDR2 as YNFKEQ. The CDR3 sequence is 16 residues long. With 4 bases removed from V and 1 base from J, the gap between germline ends came to 13 bases. The CDR3 spells CASSPGLQENTGELFF. The CDR3 region has the DNA TGTGCCAGCAGCCCGGGCTTACAGGAGAACACCGGGGAGCTGTTTTTT.

V usage is TRBV5-1 and J usage is TRBJ2-5, with 9 bases matching TRBD1. With the DNA end fitting TRBJ2-7 better, the J assignment may be wrong. Germline loops: CDR1 SGHRS, CDR2 YFSETQ. The CDR3 runs to 13 residues. CDR3 residues: CASSPRTGDEQYF. The CDR3 DNA reads TGCGCCAGCAGCCCGCGGACAGGGGACGAGCAGTACTTC.

The V and J genes are TRBV7-8 and TRBJ2-7; 9 nucleotides match TRBD2. There are 15 residues in the CDR3. Germline-derived CDR1 and CDR2 are SGHVS and FQNEAQ. With 1 base clipped from V and 5 bases from J, the junction kept 6 bases outside the gene matches. CDR3 region: CASSLGGGGAHEQYF. CDR3 nucleotide sequence: TGTGCCAGCAGCTTAGGTGGCGGGGGGGCCCACGAGCAGTACTTC.

The chain combines TRBV28 with TRBJ2-7, with 7 nucleotides matching TRBD2. V shed 6 bases, J shed 2 bases, and the junction held 7 bases outside the gene matches. The CDR3 is 14 residues long. The germline CDR1 and CDR2 sequences are MDHEN and SYDVKM. The CDR3: CASRGGVGTYEQYF. CDR3 DNA sequence: TGTGCCAGCAGGGGAGGGGTTGGAACCTACGAGCAGTACTTC.

The V call is TRBV10-2, the J call TRBJ2-5; D might be TRBD1 (6 bases). The tail of the sequence fits TRBJ2-7 better, so the J call may be wrong. Germline CDR1 reads WSHSY; CDR2 reads SAAADI. This CDR3 comprises 12 residues. CDR3 region: CATQGISYEQYF. The CDR3 DNA sequence: TGCGCCACTCAGGGGATATCCTACGAGCAGTACTTC.

This clone appeared many times. This chain connects TRBV28 to TRBJ1-2; 8 positions match TRBD1. J gave up 7 bases and V 5 bases, and 12 bases lay outside the gene matches. CDR1 is MDHEN, CDR2 SYDVKM, per germline. The CDR3 contains 15 residues. CDR3 protein: CASSPPGQGASGYTF. In DNA, the CDR3 is TGTGCCAGCAGTCCCCCAGGGCAGGGGGCGAGTGGCTACACCTTC.

This clone was seen more than once but under ten times. The chain is built from TRBV7-2 and TRBJ1-1; D gene uncertain. This CDR3 comprises 13 residues. Trimming removed 4 bases from V and 0 bases from J, with 6 bases in between. CDR1 is SGHTA, CDR2 FQGNSA, per germline. CDR3 protein: CASSSTVNTEAFF. The CDR3 region has the DNA TGTGCCAGCAGCTCCACAGTGAACACTGAAGCTTTCTTT.